These 8 T cell receptor beta chains came from one sample sequenced in a study of human T cells and chemical hapten exposure. Time point noted: pre-sensitization, week 0. Noted treatment: therapeutic diphenylcyclopropenone sensitization with weekly scalp DPC. TCRdb re-analysed the RACE reads in MiXCR, keeping a single row per CDR3 protein. The sample lists 150,000 to 200,000 distinct CDR3 sequences; more than 25% were seen once. The sample here was whole blood, taken in connection with sensitization to the hapten diphenylcyclopropenone (DPC). The receptors come from a woman under 40 with alopecia areata. Some clones in this sample may be carry-over from other donors' samples.

The rearrangement uses TRBV20-1 and TRBJ2-7, with TRBD2 matching 8 bases. J lost 5 bases, V lost 3 bases, and 6 bases had no gene match. Germline values: CDR1 DFQATT, CDR2 SNEGSKA (reference sequence). The CDR3 extends over 13 amino acids. As DNA, the CDR3 is TGCAGTGCTAGCACCGGACTAGCTCACGAGCAGTACTTC. Its protein is CSASTGLAHEQYF.

The J gene is TRBJ2-1, the V gene TRBV21-1; the table's D call, TRBD1, has no DNA check behind it. TRBV21-1 counts as a pseudogene. There are 14 residues in the CDR3. The CDR3 loop is CASSSHGGSSEQFF. In DNA, the CDR3 is TGTGCCAGCAGCTCCCACGGGGGGAGTAGTGAGCAGTTCTTC.

The CDR3 region is CASSEGGSPYNEQFF. For the CDR3, the DNA is TGTGCCAGCAGTGAAGGGGGGTCCCCCTACAATGAGCAGTTCTTC. The J gene is TRBJ2-1, the V gene TRBV2, with D perhaps being TRBD1 or TRBD2 (5 bases each). The germline CDR1 and CDR2 sequences are SNHLY and FYNNEI. The CDR3 is 15 amino acids. Trimming stripped 1 base from V and 2 bases from J, with 9 bases between. Full variable domain (rest looked up from reference TRBV2 and TRBJ2-1): EPEVTQTPSHQVTQMGQEVILRCVPISNHLYFYWYRQILGQKVEFLVSFYNNEISEKSEIFDDQFSVERPDGSNFTLKIRSTKLEDSAMYFCASSEGGSPYNEQFFGPGTRLTVL.

The chain uses TRBV20-1 and TRBJ1-1; TRBD1 matches at 7 bases. The CDR3 spans 11 residues. Germline CDR1 and CDR2: DFQATT and SNEGSKA (reference sequence). V lost 8 bases to trimming and J lost 5 bases; unmatched junction nucleotides: 5. The CDR3 DNA follows: TGCAGTTACCAGGGGGTAACTGAAGCTTTCTTT. The encoded protein is CSYQGVTEAFF.

This clonotype was observed a handful of times. The DNA is left out, because the CDR3 cannot be placed on it with certainty; the CDR3 is given as TCRdb lists it. The rearrangement uses TRBV29-1 and TRBJ2-1; TRBD2, the table's D call, was not compared with the DNA. From germline, CDR1 is SQVTM and CDR2 ANQGSEA. The CDR3 totals 13 residues, both ends included. CDR3: CSVGWASGSTPIF.

The chain joins TRBV9 to TRBJ2-6; no reliable D call. This CDR3 comprises 14 residues. V was trimmed by 3 bases and J by 0 bases, leaving 4 bases between them. Germline V gene data show CDR1 as SGDLS and CDR2 as YYNGEE. This CDR3 is CASSANSGANVLTF. The CDR3, as DNA: TGTGCCAGCAGCGCCAACTCTGGGGCCAACGTCCTGACTTTC.

This clonotype was seen a handful of times. V and J are TRBV5-5 and TRBJ1-6; a weak D match, TRBD1 (6 bases). Trimming removed 5 bases from V and 5 bases from J, with 17 bases in between. Looked up from germline, CDR1 is SGHKS and CDR2 is YYEKEE (reference sequence). The CDR3 loop spans 16 amino acids. CDR3 nucleotides: TGTGCCAGCAGTCTCGTGGGCAGGGGTAATAATTCACCCCTCCACTTT. This gives the protein CASSLVGRGNNSPLHF.

The chain uses TRBV5-6 and TRBJ2-5; maybe TRBD1 (7 bases). Germline V gene data show CDR1 as SGHDT and CDR2 as YYEEEE. V dropped 7 bases and J dropped 8 bases, with 18 bases sitting between them. This CDR3 has 13 residues. This chain's CDR3 is CASAAQGGPTQYF. Written as DNA, the CDR3 is TGTGCCAGCGCCGCTCAGGGGGGCCCAACCCAGTACTTC.